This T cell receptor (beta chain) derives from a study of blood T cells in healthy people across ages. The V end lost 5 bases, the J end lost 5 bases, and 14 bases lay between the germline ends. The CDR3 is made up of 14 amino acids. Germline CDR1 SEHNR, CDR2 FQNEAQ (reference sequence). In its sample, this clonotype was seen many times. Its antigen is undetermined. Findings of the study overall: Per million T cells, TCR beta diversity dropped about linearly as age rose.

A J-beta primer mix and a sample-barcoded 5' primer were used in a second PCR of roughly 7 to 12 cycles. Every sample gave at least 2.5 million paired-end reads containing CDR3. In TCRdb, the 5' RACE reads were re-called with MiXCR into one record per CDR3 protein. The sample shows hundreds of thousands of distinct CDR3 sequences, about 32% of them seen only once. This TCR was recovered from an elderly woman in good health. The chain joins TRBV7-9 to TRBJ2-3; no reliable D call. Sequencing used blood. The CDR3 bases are TGTGCCAGCAGCATCCGCTCCCGTCAAGATACGCAGTATTTT. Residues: CASSIRSRQDTQYF.